This paragraph covers one T cell receptor (beta chain) sequence. Deletions cut 6 bases from V and 2 bases from J, with 20 bases between. The CDR3 length is 16 residues. Germline values: CDR1 SNHLY, CDR2 FYNNEI. Using immunoSEQ multiplex PCR, the repertoire was profiled, and TCRdb retains in-frame clones only, with some absent. This table has around 2.3 million clones, approximately 96% appearing once. The data derive from a study of shared clonotypes between healthy human individuals. The chain recombines TRBV2 with TRBJ2-7; no reliable D call. This receptor was taken from a man between 18 and 29 years old in good health. Sequencing was performed on naive CD4+ T cells sorted from blood. Documented subset: CD45RA+ positively selected. The CDR3: CASSHPPGDLAYEQYF. The CDR3 coding sequence is TGTGCCAGCAGCCACCCTCCCGGTGATCTGGCCTACGAGCAGTACTTC.